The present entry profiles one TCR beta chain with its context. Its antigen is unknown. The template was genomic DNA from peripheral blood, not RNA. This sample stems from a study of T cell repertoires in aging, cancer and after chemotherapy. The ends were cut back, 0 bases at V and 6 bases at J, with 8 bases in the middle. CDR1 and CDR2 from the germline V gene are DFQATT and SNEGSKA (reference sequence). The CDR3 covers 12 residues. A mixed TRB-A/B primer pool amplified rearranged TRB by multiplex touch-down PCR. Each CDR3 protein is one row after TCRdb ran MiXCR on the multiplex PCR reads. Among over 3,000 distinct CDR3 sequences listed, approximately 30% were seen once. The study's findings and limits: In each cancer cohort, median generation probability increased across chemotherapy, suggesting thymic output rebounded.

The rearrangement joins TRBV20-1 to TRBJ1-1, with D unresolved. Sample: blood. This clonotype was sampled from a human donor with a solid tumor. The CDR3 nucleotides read TGCAGTGCTAGAGAAGGAGCCGCTGAAGCTTTCTTT. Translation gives CSAREGAAEAFF.